One sample yielded the 22 T cell receptor beta chains listed below, sequenced in a study of spatial heterogeneity in lung cancer. TCRdb itself ran the 5' RACE reads through MiXCR, one entry per CDR3 protein. The sample records over 15,000 distinct CDR3 sequences, approximately 19% being singletons. Time point here: blood at routine non-recurrence follow-up after resection. Sample: PBMCs, taken at follow-up. The origin of the receptors is a male donor with early-stage non-small cell lung cancer.

This clonotype was seen a handful of times. The chain carries TRBV20-1 and TRBJ1-1, with 7 nucleotides matching TRBD1. Germline CDR1 is DFQATT and CDR2 is SNEGSKA (reference sequence). The CDR3 runs to 13 residues. V lost 3 bases to trimming and J lost 5 bases; unmatched junction nucleotides: 6. The CDR3 here is CSASDRVATEAFF. The CDR3 DNA reads TGCAGTGCTAGCGACAGGGTGGCAACTGAAGCTTTCTTT.

Ten or more counts support this clonotype. This chain connects TRBV12-3 or TRBV12-4 to TRBJ2-1, with 9 bases matching TRBD2. V trimming: 0 bases; J trimming: 6 bases; junction bases outside the gene matches: 9. The CDR3 has 17 residues. The CDR3 loop reads CASSLALGRGGRNEQFF. DNA of the CDR3: TGTGCCAGCAGTTTAGCGCTCGGGCGGGGGGGCCGCAATGAGCAGTTCTTC.

V and J are TRBV2 and TRBJ2-7, with D perhaps TRBD1 or TRBD2 (6 bases each). Trimming shortened V by 6 bases and J by 3 bases, and 15 bases separated the two germline ends. Germline V gene lookup returns CDR1 SNHLY and CDR2 FYNNEI. This CDR3 comprises 14 residues. CDR3 protein: CASRRGDINYEQYF. The CDR3 DNA reads as TGTGCCAGCAGAAGGGGGGACATTAACTACGAGCAGTACTTC.

On this clonotype: At one end, the junction sequence differs from germline, possibly due to a read error. This chain uses TRBV7-2 with TRBJ2-5; 11 bases line up with TRBD2. Germline CDR1 and CDR2: SGHTA and FQGNSA. This CDR3 is built from 16 residues. The CDR3 DNA is TGTGGCAGCAGCTTAGGACTAGCGGGCCCACAAGAGACCCAGTACTTC. It yields the protein CGSSLGLAGPQETQYF. Full variable domain (remainder filled in from reference TRBV7-2 and TRBJ2-5): GAGVSQSPSNKVTEKGKDVELRCDPISGHTALYWYRQSLGQGLEFLIYFQGNSAPDKSGLPSDRFSAERTGGSVSTLTIQRTQQEDSAVYLCGSSLGLAGPQETQYFGPGTRLLVL.

A few counts support this clonotype. This rearrangement joins TRBV29-1 to TRBJ2-7, with D unclear. The CDR3 loop spans 12 amino acids. V was pared by 4 bases and J by 2 bases, with 9 bases between. Per germline, CDR1 SQVTM and CDR2 ANQGSEA. The CDR3 is CSVVTEAYEQYF. The CDR3 DNA is TGCAGCGTTGTAACAGAAGCCTACGAGCAGTACTTC.

By share of the sample, this clonotype is medium-sized. The chain links TRBV6-5 to TRBJ1-2, with a possible D match to TRBD1 (6 bases). The CDR3 totals 13 residues. The V gene lost 5 bases and the J gene lost 3 bases, with 10 bases spanning the gap. Germline values: CDR1 MNHEY, CDR2 SVGAGI. The CDR3 DNA follows: TGTGCCAGCAGTGAGACAGGAGACTATGGCTACACCTTC. This gives the protein CASSETGDYGYTF.

This chain joins TRBV11-1 and TRBJ2-1, with 8 bases matching TRBD1. Germline-derived CDR1 and CDR2 are SGHAT and FQDESV (reference sequence). The CDR3 totals 12 residues. V trimming: 6 bases; J trimming: 9 bases; junction bases outside the gene matches: 4. The chain's CDR3 is CASSSDRGEQFF. CDR3 bases: TGTGCCAGCAGTTCCGACAGGGGTGAGCAGTTCTTC.

In this sample, this clonotype turned up many times. The chain uses TRBV19 and TRBJ2-5; the D call may be TRBD1 or TRBD2 (6 bases each). The germline V and J ends were trimmed by 7 bases and 2 bases, with 14 bases remaining between them. The germline CDR1 and CDR2 sequences are LNHDA and SQIVND (reference sequence). The CDR3 covers 14 residues. The CDR3 bases are TGTGCCAGTAAGGCGGGACACACACAAGAGACCCAGTACTTC. Protein: CASKAGHTQETQYF.

This clonotype has at least ten counts. The V and J genes are TRBV5-1 and TRBJ1-3; tentative D call: TRBD1 (5 bases). Trimming left V 4 bases short and J 0 bases short, with 14 bases between. Looked up from germline, CDR1 is SGHRS and CDR2 is YFSETQ. This CDR3 is 16 amino acids long. This CDR3 reads CASSLGLDSSGNTIYF. For the CDR3, the DNA is TGCGCCAGCAGCCTGGGACTTGACAGCTCTGGAAACACCATATATTTT.

Sample share makes this clonotype medium-sized. This sequence joins TRBV4-1 and TRBJ1-4, with no clear D. CDR3 length equals 13 residues. CDR1 is MGHRA and CDR2 is YSYEKL in the germline V gene. Trimming stripped 1 base from V and 14 bases from J, with 14 bases between. The CDR3 reads CASSQVGRYDLFF. The DNA of the CDR3 is TGCGCCAGCAGCCAAGTAGGGCGGTACGACCTGTTTTTT.

Within the sample, this clonotype is medium-sized. V gene TRBV29-1 combines with J gene TRBJ2-1; D unresolved. V lost 4 bases and J 6 bases, leaving 1 base between the germline ends. The CDR3 runs 9 residues. Germline CDR1 is SQVTM and CDR2 is ANQGSEA. The CDR3 nucleotides are TGCAGCGTTGCCAATGAGCAGTTCTTC. Protein product: CSVANEQFF.

Written as DNA, the CDR3 is TGTGCCTGGACAGTTGAAGCTTTCTTT. This gives the protein CAWTVEAFF. The chain is built from TRBV30 and TRBJ1-1, with D uncertain. From germline, CDR1 is GTSNPN and CDR2 SVGIG (reference sequence). This CDR3 is built from 9 residues. Trimming took 4 bases from V and 7 from J, leaving 4 bases between them.

This clonotype was seen a few times. The J gene is TRBJ1-5, the V gene TRBV4-1; TRBD1 matches at 9 bases. CDR1 is MGHRA, CDR2 YSYEKL, per germline. There are 16 residues in the CDR3. Germline trimming cut 1 base from V and 5 bases from J; bases unmatched to any gene: 6. CDR3 region: CASSQVGTGYYQPQHF. The DNA of the CDR3 is TGCGCCAGCAGCCAAGTGGGGACAGGGTATTATCAGCCCCAGCATTTT.

V is TRBV20-1 and J is TRBJ1-6, with D possibly matching TRBD1 (5 bases). This CDR3 is 15 amino acids long. Germline values: CDR1 DFQATT, CDR2 SNEGSKA (reference sequence). V was clipped by 5 bases and J by 2 bases, with 13 bases between them. The CDR3 sequence is CSAHQGTAYNSPLHF. The CDR3 DNA follows: TGCAGTGCTCACCAGGGTACCGCCTATAATTCACCCCTCCACTTT.

The chain couples TRBV4-1 to TRBJ2-1; 7 bases agree with TRBD1. CDR1 is MGHRA and CDR2 is YSYEKL in the germline V gene. This CDR3 contains 15 residues. V lost 0 bases to trimming and J lost 4 bases; unmatched junction nucleotides: 3. CDR3 in DNA: TGCGCCAGCAGCCAAGACGGACAGGCGTACAATGAGCAGTTCTTC. Amino acid sequence: CASSQDGQAYNEQFF.

This clonotype was observed a handful of times. The rearrangement uses TRBV7-8 and TRBJ2-1, with 10 bases that match TRBD2. V lost 5 bases and J lost 10; bases outside the gene matches: 8. CDR1 is SGHVS, CDR2 FQNEAQ, per germline. The CDR3 has 14 residues. The CDR3 sequence: CASSPWTSGKEQFF. As DNA, the CDR3 is TGTGCCAGCAGCCCATGGACTAGCGGTAAAGAGCAGTTCTTC.

This clonotype was counted between two and nine times. The rearrangement links TRBV20-1 to TRBJ2-5; no reliable D call. Germline CDR1 DFQATT, CDR2 SNEGSKA (reference sequence). The V gene lost 3 bases and the J gene lost 5 bases, with 4 bases spanning the gap. This CDR3 contains 10 residues. CDR3 nucleotide sequence: TGCAGTGCTAGCGCGGAGACCCAGTACTTC. Translating gives CSASAETQYF.

This clonotype was seen many times. The rearrangement links TRBV19 to TRBJ1-1; no reliable D call. This CDR3 is built from 11 residues. From germline, CDR1 is LNHDA and CDR2 SQIVND (reference sequence). V lost 3 bases and J lost 10, with 9 bases in between. CDR3 coding DNA: TGTGCCAGTAGTATGCCGTGGGGAGCTTTCTTT. It codes for CASSMPWGAFF.

This clonotype was picked up many times. The gene calls are TRBV6-6 and TRBJ2-7; tentatively, D is TRBD1 or TRBD2 (7 bases each). Trimming removed 4 bases at V and 5 bases at J, with 15 bases between. CDR1 is MNHNY and CDR2 is SVGAGI in the germline V gene (reference sequence). The CDR3 runs to 14 residues. CDR3 protein: CASSFGQGGNEQYF. The CDR3 nucleotides are TGTGCCAGCAGTTTCGGGCAGGGGGGGAACGAGCAGTACTTC.

The CDR3 protein is CASSLRSGGLYNEQFF. In DNA form, the CDR3 reads TGTGCCAGCAGTTTAAGAAGCGGGGGGCTCTACAATGAGCAGTTCTTC. J is TRBJ2-1 and V is TRBV12-3 or TRBV12-4; 9 positions match TRBD2. This CDR3 spans 16 amino acids. V dropped 2 bases and J dropped 3; count of bases not matched to a gene: 5.

The chain couples TRBV7-8 to TRBJ2-2; a weak D match, TRBD1 (5 bases). Germline CDR1 SGHVS, CDR2 FQNEAQ. Trimming took 0 bases from V and 2 from J, leaving 7 bases between them. CDR3 length: 15 residues. The CDR3 bases are TGTGCCAGCAGCTTAGCAGGGGTAAACACCGGGGAGCTGTTTTTT. Its translation: CASSLAGVNTGELFF.

In its sample, this clonotype ranks as medium-sized. V is TRBV20-1 and J is TRBJ2-7, with TRBD1 identical over 10 bases. The germline gives CDR1 DFQATT, CDR2 SNEGSKA (reference sequence). Germline trimming cut 3 bases from V and 4 bases from J; bases unmatched to any gene: 9. This CDR3 has 15 amino acids. The CDR3 loop is CSASLLDRGLYEQYF. The DNA for the CDR3 is TGCAGTGCTAGTCTATTAGACAGGGGGCTGTACGAGCAGTACTTC.